This TCR beta chain was found in a study of cytomegalovirus exposure and HLA in healthy donors. Use of 60 Vbeta and 13 Jbeta primers characterized the PCR. Sequencing was performed with immunoSEQ multiplex PCR; in TCRdb, only in-frame clones are kept and a portion is missing. The repertoire includes 150,000 or so clones, 70% to 85% of them detected once, and about 2% sits in the top ten. The V gene end was trimmed by 8 bases and the J gene end by 2 bases; junction bases not matched to a gene: 2. The germline gives CDR1 MNHNS, CDR2 SASEGT. The CDR3 totals 12 residues. Points from the study as a whole: Analysis performed later found around 15,000 TCR beta sequences associated with HLA alleles at 0.05 false discovery rate. The authors later found HLA-associated TCR beta chains more clonally expanded than equally common others. Investigators reported some 150 TCR beta chains as tied to cytomegalovirus.

A note on this clone: Its antigen is currently unknown.

Specimen: PBMCs. The receptor was isolated from a man between 25 and 39 years old in good health and CMV-seronegative. The V gene is TRBV6-1, the J gene TRBJ2-5, with TRBD1 matching 7 bases. CDR3 sequence reads: CASQQGQETQYF. CDR3 sequence (DNA): TGTGCCAGCCAACAGGGGCAAGAGACCCAGTACTTC.